Listed here is a single TCR beta chain. Its antigen is still unknown. Generated by immunoSEQ multiplex PCR, the TCRdb table keeps only in-frame clones and is missing some. The sample consists of roughly 100,000 clones, 80% of them appearing once. This specimen belongs to a study of Ad26.COV2.S vaccination and SARS-CoV-2 variants. General observations from the study: Substantial response breadth was reportedly seen for spike-specific CD8+ and CD4+ T cells after vaccination.

Germline loops: CDR1 LGHDT, CDR2 YNNKEL (reference sequence). The CDR3 consists of 15 residues. With 5 bases removed from V and 0 bases from J, the gap between germline ends came to 11 bases. The genes are TRBV3-1 (or the pseudogene TRBV3-2) and TRBJ2-1; D not certain. The input for sequencing was peripheral blood, taken after recovery from COVID-19. The clonotype originates from a human donor who had recovered from COVID-19. The CDR3 sequence is CASSFDSGSYNEQFF. In DNA, the CDR3 is TGTGCCAGCAGCTTCGACTCCGGCTCCTACAATGAGCAGTTCTTC.